The rows below give T cell receptor beta chains drawn from one sample of a study of blood T cell repertoires in COVID-19. Assay: immunoSEQ multiplex PCR; the TCRdb copy retains only in-frame clones and omits some. The data contain under 350,000 clones, around 85% of them seen just once; the ten biggest clones take up about 10%. Source material: peripheral blood. All receptors come from a woman in her seventies with acute or convalescent COVID-19. Each CDR3 is given with its conserved first and last residue. Each record gives: clone size, V gene, J gene, D gene, CDR3 protein, CDR3 DNA. The D gene is left open where the match is weak. Expanded clones are given a class, and other clones once, few, many or no size at all.

>NA|TRBV7-8|TRBJ2-5|NA
CASSLSPRGNQETQYF
TGTGCCAGCAGTTTAAGCCCCAGGGGAAACCAAGAGACCCAGTACTTC
>NA|TRBV5-4|TRBJ1-1|TRBD1
CASSYNRGGTNTEAFF
TGTGCCAGCAGCTATAACAGGGGCGGAACGAACACTGAAGCTTTCTTT
>NA|TRBV6-5|TRBJ1-2|TRBD1
CASRTGQANYGYTF
TGTGCCAGCAGGACAGGGCAGGCTAACTATGGCTACACCTTC
>NA|TRBV7-9|TRBJ1-1|NA
CASSLVGFGAFF
TGTGCCAGCAGCTTGGTCGGTTTCGGAGCTTTCTTT
>NA|TRBV6-6|TRBJ2-1|NA
CASSLGGAHNEQFF
TGTGCCAGCAGCCTAGGGGGGGCCCACAATGAGCAGTTCTTC
>once|TRBV4-1|TRBJ1-2|NA
CASSPQARNLYGYTF
TGCGCCAGCAGCCCGCAGGCCAGAAACCTCTATGGCTACACCTTC
>NA|TRBV4-2|TRBJ1-1|TRBD1
CASSQALGQGDTEAFF
TGTGCCAGCAGCCAAGCCCTGGGACAGGGGGACACTGAAGCTTTCTTT
>once|TRBV10-2|TRBJ2-2|NA
CASSEGGRPTGELFF
TGCGCCAGCAGTGAGGGAGGCAGGCCTACCGGGGAGCTGTTTTTT
>NA|TRBV2|TRBJ1-4|NA
CASKPTVTNEKLFF
TGTGCCAGCAAACCGACTGTCACTAATGAAAAACTGTTTTTT
>few|TRBV2|TRBJ1-5|TRBD1
CASSSGQGTQPQHF
TGTGCCAGCAGTTCCGGACAGGGGACCCAGCCCCAGCATTTT
>NA|TRBV3-1/TRBV3-2|TRBJ1-2|TRBD1
CASSAGTGDYGYTF
TGTGCCAGCAGCGCTGGGACAGGGGACTATGGCTACACCTTC
>NA|TRBV6-1|TRBJ2-5|NA
CASSESPPGNQETQYF
TGTGCCAGCAGTGAAAGTCCCCCAGGGAATCAAGAGACCCAGTACTTC
>NA|TRBV20-1|TRBJ2-2|NA
CSASVSREWSGELFF
TGCAGTGCTAGTGTATCGAGGGAATGGTCCGGGGAGCTGTTTTTT
>few|TRBV11-2|TRBJ1-4|NA
CASSLSEGTNEKLFF
TGTGCCAGCAGCTTATCGGAGGGGACTAATGAAAAACTGTTTTTT
>NA|TRBV18|TRBJ1-5|NA
CASSATRAPNQPQHF
TGTGCCAGCTCAGCGACTAGGGCACCCAATCAGCCCCAGCATTTT
>once|TRBV5-4|TRBJ2-7|TRBD2
CASSLGLQRGTYEQYF
TGTGCCAGCAGCTTGGGTCTCCAGCGGGGTACCTACGAGCAGTACTTC
>few|TRBV24-1|TRBJ2-1|TRBD2
CATSDFNQAGGYNEQFF
TGTGCCACCAGTGATTTCAACCAAGCGGGGGGCTACAATGAGCAGTTCTTC